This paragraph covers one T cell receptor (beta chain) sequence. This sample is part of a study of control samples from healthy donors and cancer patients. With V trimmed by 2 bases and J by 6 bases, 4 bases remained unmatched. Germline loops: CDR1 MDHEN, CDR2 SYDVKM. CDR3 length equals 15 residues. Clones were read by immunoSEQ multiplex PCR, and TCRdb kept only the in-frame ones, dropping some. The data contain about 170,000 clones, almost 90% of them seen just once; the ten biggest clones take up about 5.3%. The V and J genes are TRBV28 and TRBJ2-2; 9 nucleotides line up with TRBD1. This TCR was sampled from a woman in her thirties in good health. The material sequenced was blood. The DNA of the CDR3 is TGTGCCAGCAGTTTAGGGGACAGGGTGGCCGGGGAGCTGTTTTTT. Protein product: CASSLGDRVAGELFF.